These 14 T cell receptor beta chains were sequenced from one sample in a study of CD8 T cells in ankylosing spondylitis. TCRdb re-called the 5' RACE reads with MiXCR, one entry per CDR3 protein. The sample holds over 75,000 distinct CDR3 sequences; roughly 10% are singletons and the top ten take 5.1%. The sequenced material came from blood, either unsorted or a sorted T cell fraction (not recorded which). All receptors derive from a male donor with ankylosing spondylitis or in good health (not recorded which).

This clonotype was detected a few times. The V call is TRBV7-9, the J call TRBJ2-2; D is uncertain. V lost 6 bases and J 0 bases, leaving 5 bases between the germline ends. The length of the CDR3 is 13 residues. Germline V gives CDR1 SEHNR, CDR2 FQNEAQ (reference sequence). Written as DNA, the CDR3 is TGTGCCAGCAGGGGCTCGAACACCGGGGAGCTGTTTTTT. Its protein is CASRGSNTGELFF. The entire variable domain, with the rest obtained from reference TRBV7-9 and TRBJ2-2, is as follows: DTGVSQNPRHKITKRGQNVTFRCDPISEHNRLYWYRQTLGQGPEFLTYFQNEAQLEKSRLLSDRFSAERPKGSFSTLEIQRTEQGDSAMYLCASRGSNTGELFFGEGSRLTVL.

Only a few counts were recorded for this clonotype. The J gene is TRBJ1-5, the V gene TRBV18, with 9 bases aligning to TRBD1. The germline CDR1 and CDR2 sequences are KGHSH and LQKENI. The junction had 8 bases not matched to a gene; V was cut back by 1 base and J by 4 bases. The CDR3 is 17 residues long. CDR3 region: CASSPREQGAQNQPQHF. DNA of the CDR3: TGTGCCAGCTCACCACGGGAACAGGGGGCCCAAAATCAGCCCCAGCATTTT.

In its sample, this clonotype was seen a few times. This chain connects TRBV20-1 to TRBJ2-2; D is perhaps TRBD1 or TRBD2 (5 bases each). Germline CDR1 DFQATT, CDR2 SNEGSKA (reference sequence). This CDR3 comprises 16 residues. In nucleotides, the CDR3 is TGCTGCGCTAGAGAAGCCGGGACGGGGAACACCGGGGAGCTGTTTTTT. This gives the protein CCAREAGTGNTGELFF.

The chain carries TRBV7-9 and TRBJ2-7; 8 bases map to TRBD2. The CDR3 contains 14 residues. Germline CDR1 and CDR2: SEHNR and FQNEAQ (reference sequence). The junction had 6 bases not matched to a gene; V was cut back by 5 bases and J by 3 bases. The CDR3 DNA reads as TGTGCCAGCAGCACCGGGACTAGTGTCTACGAGCAGTACTTC. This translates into CASSTGTSVYEQYF.

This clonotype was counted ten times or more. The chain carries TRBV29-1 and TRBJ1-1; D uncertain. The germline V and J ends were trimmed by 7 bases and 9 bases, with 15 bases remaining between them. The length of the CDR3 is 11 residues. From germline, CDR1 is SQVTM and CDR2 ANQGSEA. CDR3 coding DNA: TGCAGCGCTGCCTACTCTGGCAAAGCTTTCTTT. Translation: CSAAYSGKAFF.

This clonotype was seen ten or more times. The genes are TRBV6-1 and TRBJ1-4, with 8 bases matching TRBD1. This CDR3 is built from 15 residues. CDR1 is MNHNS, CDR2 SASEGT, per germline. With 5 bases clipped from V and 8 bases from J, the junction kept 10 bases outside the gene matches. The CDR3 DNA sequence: TGTGCCAGCAGTCCTTTGGACAGGGCTGGGGAAAAACTGTTTTTT. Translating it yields CASSPLDRAGEKLFF.

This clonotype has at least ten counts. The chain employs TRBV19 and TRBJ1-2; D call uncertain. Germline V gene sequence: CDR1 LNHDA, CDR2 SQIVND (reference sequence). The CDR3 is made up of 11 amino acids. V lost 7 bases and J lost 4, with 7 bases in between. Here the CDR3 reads CASTGFYGYTF. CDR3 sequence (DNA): TGTGCCAGTACGGGCTTCTATGGCTACACCTTC.

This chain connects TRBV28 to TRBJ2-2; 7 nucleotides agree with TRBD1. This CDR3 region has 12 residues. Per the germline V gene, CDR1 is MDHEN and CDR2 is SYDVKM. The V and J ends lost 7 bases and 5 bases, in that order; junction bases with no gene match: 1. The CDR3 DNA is TGTGCCAGCACCAGGGGGACCGGGGAGCTGTTTTTT. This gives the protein CASTRGTGELFF.

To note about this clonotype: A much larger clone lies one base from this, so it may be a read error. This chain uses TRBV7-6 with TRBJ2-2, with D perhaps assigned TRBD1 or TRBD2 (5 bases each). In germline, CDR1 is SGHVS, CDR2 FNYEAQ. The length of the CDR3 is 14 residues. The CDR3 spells CASSLGDGTAELFF. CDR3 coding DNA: TGTGCCAGCAGCTTAGGAGACGGGACCGCGGAGCTGTTTTTT.

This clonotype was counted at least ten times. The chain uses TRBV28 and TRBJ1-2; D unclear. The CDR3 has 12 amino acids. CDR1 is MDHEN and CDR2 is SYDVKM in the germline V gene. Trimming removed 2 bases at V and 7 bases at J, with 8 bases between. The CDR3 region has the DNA TGTGCCAGCAGTTTAAATCGGGTTGGCTACACCTTC. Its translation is CASSLNRVGYTF.

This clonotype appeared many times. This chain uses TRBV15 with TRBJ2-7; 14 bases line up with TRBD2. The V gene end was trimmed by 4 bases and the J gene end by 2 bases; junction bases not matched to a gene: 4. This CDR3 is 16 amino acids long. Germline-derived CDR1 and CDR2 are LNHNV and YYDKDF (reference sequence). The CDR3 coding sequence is TGTGCCACCAGCATCGGGACTAGCGGGGGCGCCTACGAGCAGTACTTC. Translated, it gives CATSIGTSGGAYEQYF.

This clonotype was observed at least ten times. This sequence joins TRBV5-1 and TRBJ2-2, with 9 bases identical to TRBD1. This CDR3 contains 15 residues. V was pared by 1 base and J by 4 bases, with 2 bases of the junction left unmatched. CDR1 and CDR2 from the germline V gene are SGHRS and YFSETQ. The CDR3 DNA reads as TGCGCCAGCAGCTTGACAGGGGGCGTCACCGGGGAGCTGTTTTTT. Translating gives CASSLTGGVTGELFF.

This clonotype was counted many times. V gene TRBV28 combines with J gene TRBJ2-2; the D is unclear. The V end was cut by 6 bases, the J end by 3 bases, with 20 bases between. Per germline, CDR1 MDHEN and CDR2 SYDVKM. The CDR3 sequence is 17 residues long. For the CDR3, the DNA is TGTGCCAGCAGCCCGGTGGTCCCTGGTTCCGACACCGGGGAGCTGTTTTTT. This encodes CASSPVVPGSDTGELFF.

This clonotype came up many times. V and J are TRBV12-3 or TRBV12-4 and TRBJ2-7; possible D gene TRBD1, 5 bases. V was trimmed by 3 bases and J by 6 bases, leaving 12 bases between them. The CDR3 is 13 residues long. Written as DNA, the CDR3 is TGTGCCAGCAGTTTCGGTGCAGGGCGCGAGCAGTACTTC. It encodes CASSFGAGREQYF.